This TCR beta chain was recovered during a study of PD-L1 blockade in urothelial cancer. Study-level information: Dosed intravenously at 1,200 mg every 3 weeks, atezolizumab was initiated by patients at some point between 2014 and 2016. Samples of blood were analyzed 3 weeks (second dose) and 6 weeks after treatment start. Each blood sample yielded a median of roughly 140,000 T cells.

This sample's time point: pretreatment peripheral blood. Looked up from germline, CDR1 is SGHRS and CDR2 is YFSETQ. The CDR3 totals 15 residues. V was clipped by 3 bases and J by 0 bases, with 10 bases between them. TCRdb's table, derived via immunoSEQ multiplex PCR, lists solely in-frame clones and lacks some. The table includes approximately 48,000 clones, around 74% detected once. The sequences come from PBMCs, collected around atezolizumab (anti-PD-L1) treatment. This TCR was recovered from a man in his 70s with urothelial cancer. The chain is built from TRBV5-1 and TRBJ2-1; the D gene is possibly TRBD2 (6 bases). The CDR3 DNA follows: TGCGCCAGCAGCTCCGGGAGACCCTCCTACAATGAGCAGTTCTTC. Amino acids: CASSSGRPSYNEQFF.